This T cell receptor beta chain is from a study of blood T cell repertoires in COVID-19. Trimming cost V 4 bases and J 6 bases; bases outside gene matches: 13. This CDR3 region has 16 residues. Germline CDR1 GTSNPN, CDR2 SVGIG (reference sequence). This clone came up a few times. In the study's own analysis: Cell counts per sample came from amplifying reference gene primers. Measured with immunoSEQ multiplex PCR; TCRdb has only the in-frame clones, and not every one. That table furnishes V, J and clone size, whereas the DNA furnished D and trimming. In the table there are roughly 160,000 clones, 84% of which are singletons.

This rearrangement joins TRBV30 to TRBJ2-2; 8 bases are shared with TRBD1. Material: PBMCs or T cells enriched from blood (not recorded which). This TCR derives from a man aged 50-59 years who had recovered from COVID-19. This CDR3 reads CAWNPGGQVFSGELFF. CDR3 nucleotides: TGTGCCTGGAACCCCGGGGGACAGGTCTTTTCCGGGGAGCTGTTTTTT.